These 5 T cell receptor beta chains came from one sample sequenced in a study of a mutant IDH1 vaccine in newly diagnosed glioma. Some clones are missing from TCRdb's copy, which holds only in-frame ones; the method was immunoSEQ multiplex PCR. This table holds roughly 38,000 clones, 78% found once. Documented time point: week 23, last vaccination. The vaccine gave 300 ug of a 20-mer mutant IDH1 peptide subcutaneously per dose. These TCRs are of unknown antigen specificity. The sequencing here drew on PBMCs, taken from a glioma patient whose treatment included an IDH1 peptide vaccine. The receptors were sampled from a woman between 40 and 55 years old with glioma. Some clones in this sample may be carry-over from other donors' samples.

This clone was picked up a small number of times. The V and J genes are TRBV2 and TRBJ1-1; TRBD1 matches at 10 bases. The CDR3 loop spans 13 amino acids. V lost 5 bases to trimming and J lost 6 bases; unmatched junction nucleotides: 3. Germline V gene sequence: CDR1 SNHLY, CDR2 FYNNEI. In DNA, the CDR3 is TGTGCCAGCAGTTTGACAGGGGGCTCTGAAGCTTTCTTT. This gives the protein CASSLTGGSEAFF.

This clone was seen just once. The CDR3 bases are TGTGCCAGCAGCCAGACTAGCGGGGCTGTGAACACCGGGGAGCTGTTTTTT. Protein sequence: CASSQTSGAVNTGELFF. V gene TRBV9 combines with J gene TRBJ2-2; 11 positions agree with TRBD2. This CDR3 has 17 amino acids. The V gene's germline CDR1 is SGDLS and CDR2 YYNGEE. V was pared by 4 bases and J by 1 base, with 6 bases of the junction left unmatched.

This chain uses TRBV4-3 with TRBJ2-1; D unclear. CDR1 is LGHNA and CDR2 is YSLEER in the germline V gene. Trimming left V 3 bases short and J 5 bases short, with 8 bases between. This CDR3 region has 13 residues. This CDR3 is CASSQRRHNEQFF. The CDR3 DNA reads TGCGCCAGCAGCCAGCGACGTCACAATGAGCAGTTCTTC.

This clone was seen a single time. This chain uses TRBV4-2 with TRBJ1-1, with D unresolved. The V gene's germline CDR1 is LGHNA and CDR2 YNFKEQ. Trimming cost V 1 base and J 10 bases, with 16 bases left between them. The CDR3 contains 14 residues. CDR3 coding DNA: TGTGCCAGCAGCCAAGCTCTCCAGGAATTGGTAGCTTTCTTT. It yields the protein CASSQALQELVAFF.

The V gene is TRBV5-1, the J gene TRBJ2-1, with TRBD2 matching over 12 bases. The J segment lost 9 bases and the V segment lost 1 base, leaving 5 bases of the junction unmatched. The CDR3 extends over 15 amino acids. The germline V gene has CDR1 SGHRS and CDR2 YFSETQ. The CDR3 is CASSLKTSGGSEQFF. CDR3 nucleotides: TGCGCCAGCAGCTTGAAGACTAGCGGGGGTAGTGAGCAGTTCTTC.